This entry is about one TCR beta chain. Antigen unknown. The entry originates in a study of T cell repertoires in cytomegalovirus infection. MiXCR, run by TCRdb on the reads, gives a single entry per CDR3 protein. The sample shows under 150,000 distinct CDR3 sequences, about 24% of them seen only once. Findings and limits, study-wide: Frequencies of public TCR beta families were cumulated, and this identified carriers of CMV plus the relevant HLA. HLA-C-restricted CMV-specific TCR beta clonotypes were dominant in the ex vivo response.

The CDR3 length is 17 residues. The germline gives CDR1 LGHNA, CDR2 YSLEER. The V end was cut by 5 bases, the J end by 6 bases, with 26 bases between. The sequenced material came from PBMCs, sequenced either directly or after in vitro stimulation (not recorded which). The V gene is TRBV4-3, the J gene TRBJ2-7; D may correspond to TRBD1 or TRBD2 (6 bases each). The TCR originated in a human donor in good health (CMV status not recorded). Some clones in this sample may be carry-over from other donors' samples. CDR3: CASSAYSPGGHGGEQYF. The CDR3 DNA follows: TGCGCCAGCAGCGCGTACTCCCCTGGGGGGCATGGTGGCGAGCAGTACTTC.